Sequencing of this T cell receptor (beta chain) was carried out in a study of beta chain features in type 1 diabetes. In the study overall: Comparable age, gender and cell yields were observed in patients relative to healthy donors. Study conclusions and caveats: Fewer junction insertions and more nucleotide deletions appeared in type 1 diabetes patients.

The CDR3 loop spans 16 amino acids. Germline CDR1 reads SGHRS; CDR2 reads YFSETQ. J lost 1 base, V lost 2 bases, and 3 bases had no gene match. Cells sorted by CD45RO/CCR7/CD25/CD127/CD95/CD27 comprised CD4+ naive, central memory, regulatory and stem cell-like memory cells. On this clone: Antigen unknown.

Expressed TCRB transcripts were sequenced, since all the RNA that had been isolated was reverse transcribed. The repertoire was sequenced with immunoSEQ multiplex PCR; TCRdb's copy has only in-frame clones and lacks some. The data contain fewer than 400,000 clones, less than 10% of them singletons. The source is a woman in her late teens or twenties in good health. The chain employs TRBV5-1 and TRBJ2-3; TRBD2 matches 11 bases. Sequencing was done on a sample of central memory CD4+ T cells from blood. As DNA, the CDR3 is TGCGCCAGCAGCTTTAGGACTAGCGGGCGCACAGATACGCAGTATTTT. Translating gives CASSFRTSGRTDTQYF.